This TCR beta chain was retrieved from a study of T cells in Graves' hyperthyroidism and ophthalmopathy. Amplification of TCR beta CDR3 regions was performed using RNA transcripts as template. The HTBI primer set drove a first-round RT-PCR of the TCR CDR3. TCRdb called the multiplex PCR reads again in MiXCR, with one record for every CDR3 protein. The sample records about 520,000 distinct CDR3 sequences, approximately 25% being singletons. After removal of 0 bases from V and 7 bases from J, the junction contained 7 bases not matched to a gene. From germline, CDR1 is MGHRA and CDR2 YSYEKL. CDR3 size: 16 residues.

This sequence originates from a woman aged 25 to 39 with Graves' ophthalmopathy. This chain uses TRBV4-1 with TRBJ2-2, with 8 bases aligning to TRBD2. The sample was blood. The CDR3 DNA follows: TGCGCCAGCAGCCAAGAATGGACGGGAGGGGACGGGGAGCTGTTTTTT. This encodes CASSQEWTGGDGELFF.